This T cell receptor (beta chain) was sequenced in a study of OX40 agonist ivuxolimab in advanced cancers. The overall study: Partial response was recorded in three patients: one hepatocellular carcinoma and two cutaneous melanoma cases. Study conclusions and caveats: Also showing low normalized T-cell clonal expansion were some of the nonresponders.

Clones were read by immunoSEQ multiplex PCR, and TCRdb kept only the in-frame ones, dropping some. The data contain about 82,000 clones, approximately 92% of them seen just once; the ten biggest clones take up over 8.5%. In regard to this clone: Its antigen is unidentified.

The junction had 9 bases not matched to a gene; V was cut back by 0 bases and J by 6 bases. The CDR3 extends over 18 amino acids. Germline CDR1 reads LGHNA; CDR2 reads YSLEER. The sequencing used CD4+ or CD8+ T cells sorted from blood, collected in a trial of the OX40 agonist ivuxolimab. This sequence originates from an adult with an advanced solid tumor such as melanoma, head and neck, liver or kidney cancer. J is TRBJ2-6 and V is TRBV4-3; TRBD2 agrees at 9 bases. Here the CDR3 reads CASSQDNLAGNVANVLTF. The CDR3 DNA reads TGCGCCAGCAGCCAAGATAACCTAGCGGGGAATGTGGCCAACGTCCTGACTTTC.